This T cell receptor beta chain was obtained from a study of identical twins. TCRdb reanalysed the 5' RACE reads using MiXCR and keeps one entry per CDR3 protein. The sample consists of 1.5 million to 2 million distinct CDR3 sequences, around 29% of them appearing once. The length of the CDR3 is 15 residues. CDR1 and CDR2 (germline): MNHEY, SMNVEV (reference sequence). With 6 bases removed from V and 0 bases from J, the gap between germline ends came to 12 bases. Findings and limits, study-wide: Diverse VJ usage suggested most zero-insertion clonotypes were not invariant T cells.

Of note for this clonotype: Its antigen is unknown.

The TCR originated in a newborn girl in good health. This chain connects TRBV27 to TRBJ1-5, with D possibly being TRBD1 (6 bases). Sequenced material: cord blood. The CDR3 loop reads CASRPGTISNQPQHF. CDR3 in DNA: TGTGCCAGCAGGCCCGGGACAATTAGCAATCAGCCCCAGCATTTT.